Presented here are 19 T cell receptor beta chains from one specimen sequenced in a study of blood T cell repertoires in COVID-19. TCRdb keeps only in-frame clones here, not all; method: immunoSEQ multiplex PCR. The sample has around 290,000 clones, about 89% seen once. The sample taken for sequencing was peripheral blood. All receptors derive from a woman between 50 and 59 years old who had recovered from COVID-19.

The chain links TRBV15 to TRBJ1-4; TRBD1 is a possible D gene (6 bases). Germline assignment: CDR1 LNHNV and CDR2 YYDKDF (reference sequence). V dropped 8 bases and J dropped 8 bases, with 27 bases sitting between them. This CDR3 comprises 17 residues. The CDR3 region is CATAPYSGADEGEKLFF. DNA of the CDR3: TGTGCCACCGCACCCTACTCAGGGGCCGACGAGGGGGAAAAACTGTTTTTT. The full variable domain, its missing parts supplied by reference TRBV15 and TRBJ1-4, is DAMVIQNPRYQVTQFGKPVTLSCSQTLNHNVMYWYQQKSSQAPKLLFHYYDKDFNNEADTPDNFQSRRPNTSFCFLDIRSPGLGDTAMYLCATAPYSGADEGEKLFFGSGTQLSVL.

This CDR3 reads CATSRGRVSEKLFF. The CDR3 DNA reads TGTGCCACCAGCAGGGGCAGGGTTTCCGAAAAACTGTTTTTT. J is TRBJ1-4 and V is TRBV15; a weak D match, TRBD1 (5 bases). Between the trimmed V and J ends, which lost 3 bases and 8 bases, there was a span of 13 bases. The CDR3 has 14 amino acids. CDR1 and CDR2 (germline): LNHNV, YYDKDF (reference sequence).

J is TRBJ2-7 and V is TRBV11-2, with D tentatively TRBD1 (5 bases). This CDR3 has 15 residues. V was clipped by 4 bases and J by 1 base, with 14 bases between them. Germline V gene sequence: CDR1 SGHAT, CDR2 FQNNGV. This CDR3 reads CASSSNRAGSYEQYF. CDR3 bases: TGTGCCAGCAGCTCCAACCGGGCAGGGTCCTACGAGCAGTACTTC.

This clone was seen a single time. The chain is built from TRBV4-1 and TRBJ1-2, with TRBD1 matching over 8 bases. The length of the CDR3 is 16 residues. CDR1 is MGHRA and CDR2 is YSYEKL in the germline V gene. The V segment lost 4 bases and the J segment 0 bases; nucleotides outside the gene matches: 7. The CDR3 region is CASSRTGFPSNYGYTF. The CDR3 DNA follows: TGCGCCAGCAGCCGGACAGGGTTCCCCTCTAACTATGGCTACACCTTC.

The chain is built from TRBV29-1 and TRBJ2-7; tentatively, D is TRBD2 (5 bases). The germline V and J ends were trimmed by 7 bases and 1 base, with 11 bases remaining between them. CDR1 is SQVTM and CDR2 is ANQGSEA in the germline V gene. The CDR3 runs 12 residues. The chain's CDR3 is CSAGSRSYEQYF. In nucleotides, the CDR3 is TGCAGCGCGGGATCTCGTTCCTACGAGCAGTACTTC.

This CDR3 reads CASSAANRENSPLHF. CDR3 nucleotide sequence: TGTGCCAGCAGTGCCGCCAACAGGGAGAATTCACCCCTCCACTTT. The chain carries TRBV25-1 and TRBJ1-6; weak D call: TRBD1 (6 bases). The germline gives CDR1 MGHDK, CDR2 SYGVNS. The ends were cut back, 4 bases at V and 7 bases at J, with 14 bases in the middle. The CDR3 runs to 15 residues.

V gene TRBV4-1 combines with J gene TRBJ1-1, with a possible D match to TRBD1 (5 bases). Germline V gene sequence: CDR1 MGHRA, CDR2 YSYEKL. Trimming pared 6 bases from V and 0 bases from J, leaving 11 bases between. This CDR3 spans 14 amino acids. CDR3 bases: TGCGCCAGCAGAACAGGCTTAGTGAACACTGAAGCTTTCTTT. Protein: CASRTGLVNTEAFF.

This chain connects TRBV11-2 to TRBJ2-1, with D perhaps TRBD2 (5 bases). Trimming pared 4 bases from V and 9 bases from J, leaving 13 bases between. Per germline, CDR1 SGHAT and CDR2 FQNNGV. CDR3 length: 13 residues. The CDR3 is CASSSQRRGEQFF. The CDR3, as DNA: TGTGCCAGCAGCTCCCAGAGACGGGGTGAGCAGTTCTTC.

The chain couples TRBV9 to TRBJ2-7, with TRBD2 matching over 7 bases. The length of the CDR3 is 14 residues. Germline V gene sequence: CDR1 SGDLS, CDR2 YYNGEE. Germline trimming cut 2 bases from V and 2 bases from J; bases unmatched to any gene: 4. CDR3 in DNA: TGTGCCAGCAGCGTGGGGACTATACCCTACGAGCAGTACTTC. It codes for CASSVGTIPYEQYF.

The J gene is TRBJ1-5, the V gene TRBV10-2; no definite D call. Germline V gives CDR1 WSHSY, CDR2 SAAADI. Trimming shortened V by 7 bases and J by 4 bases, and 11 bases separated the two germline ends. This CDR3 is 13 amino acids long. CDR3 region: CASMVIANQPQHF. The CDR3 DNA is TGCGCCAGCATGGTTATCGCGAATCAGCCCCAGCATTTT.

This chain joins TRBV5-8 and TRBJ2-3, with TRBD2 as a possible D gene (5 bases). The ends were cut back, 2 bases at V and 0 bases at J, with 13 bases in the middle. From germline, CDR1 is SGHTS and CDR2 YDEGEE. CDR3 size: 16 residues. CDR3 in DNA: TGTGCCAGCAGCTTTGAGGGAAAGGCTAGCACAGATACGCAGTATTTT. Residues: CASSFEGKASTDTQYF.

The chain recombines TRBV5-1 with TRBJ1-1; tentatively, D is TRBD1 (5 bases). V shed 0 bases and J shed 3 bases, with 12 bases lying between them. The CDR3 contains 15 residues. Germline CDR1 is SGHRS and CDR2 is YFSETQ. CDR3 nucleotide sequence: TGCGCCAGCAGCTTGGGGCAGGGAGGGGACACTGAAGCTTTCTTT. Amino acid sequence: CASSLGQGGDTEAFF.

The J gene is TRBJ1-1, the V gene TRBV18; 7 nucleotides match TRBD1. From germline, CDR1 is KGHSH and CDR2 LQKENI. Losses at the gene ends were 3 bases for V and 3 bases for J; bases not matched to a gene: 7. CDR3 length: 15 residues. CDR3 protein: CASSPNRGWDTEAFF. The DNA of the CDR3 is TGTGCCAGCTCACCGAACAGGGGTTGGGACACTGAAGCTTTCTTT. The variable domain in full, completed from reference TRBV18 and TRBJ1-1, reads NAGVMQNPRHLVRRRGQEARLRCSPMKGHSHVYWYRQLPEEGLKFMVYLQKENIIDESGMPKERFSAEFPKEGPSILRIQQVVRGDSAAYFCASSPNRGWDTEAFFGQGTRLTVV.

The chain is built from TRBV11-2 and TRBJ1-6; 7 positions match TRBD1. This CDR3 is 14 amino acids long. Trimming cost V 5 bases and J 4 bases; bases outside gene matches: 2. The germline V gene has CDR1 SGHAT and CDR2 FQNNGV. CDR3 sequence reads: CASSQTGYNSPLHF. The CDR3 coding sequence is TGTGCCAGCAGCCAGACAGGGTATAATTCACCCCTCCACTTT.

The chain combines TRBV7-6 with TRBJ2-1; 10 bases line up with TRBD2. This CDR3 region has 14 residues. Germline loops: CDR1 SGHVS, CDR2 FNYEAQ. V was pared by 5 bases and J by 5 bases, with 3 bases of the junction left unmatched. This CDR3 is CASSPGLADNEQFF. The CDR3 nucleotides are TGTGCCAGCAGCCCCGGACTAGCGGACAATGAGCAGTTCTTC.

The genes are TRBV7-9 and TRBJ1-2; tentative D call: TRBD1 (6 bases). V was shortened by 8 bases and J by 5 bases, with 15 bases between the two germline ends. Germline V gene lookup returns CDR1 SEHNR and CDR2 FQNEAQ (reference sequence). This CDR3 is 13 amino acids long. The CDR3 sequence is CASARGGWYGYTF. In DNA form, the CDR3 reads TGTGCCAGCGCCCGGGGGGGCTGGTATGGCTACACCTTC. Combining the CDR3 with reference TRBV7-9 and TRBJ1-2 gives the whole variable domain DTGVSQNPRHKITKRGQNVTFRCDPISEHNRLYWYRQTLGQGPEFLTYFQNEAQLEKSRLLSDRFSAERPKGSFSTLEIQRTEQGDSAMYLCASARGGWYGYTFGSGTRLTVV.

This clone was detected only once. This chain links TRBV11-2 with TRBJ2-4; D might be TRBD2 (6 bases). The CDR3 totals 18 residues. V lost 3 bases and J lost 1, with 19 bases in between. Germline V gene data show CDR1 as SGHAT and CDR2 as FQNNGV. The CDR3 DNA follows: TGTGCCAGCAGCTTGGGGCAGGGAGGTCACAGGGCCAAAAACATTCAGTACTTC. It codes for CASSLGQGGHRAKNIQYF.

The chain recombines TRBV14 with TRBJ2-2; no definite D call. Per germline, CDR1 SGHDN and CDR2 FVKESK. Trimming removed 5 bases at V and 5 bases at J, with 9 bases between. This CDR3 region has 13 residues. The CDR3 loop reads CASSFRETGELFF. CDR3 nucleotide sequence: TGTGCCAGCAGCTTCCGAGAGACCGGGGAGCTGTTTTTT.

This rearrangement joins TRBV2 to TRBJ2-3; D perhaps matches TRBD1 (6 bases). The germline V gene has CDR1 SNHLY and CDR2 FYNNEI. Trimming cost V 7 bases and J 0 bases, with 11 bases left between them. The CDR3 has 14 residues. The CDR3 is CASTWQGSTDTQYF. For the CDR3, the DNA is TGTGCCAGCACATGGCAGGGGAGCACAGATACGCAGTATTTT. The full variable domain, completed using reference TRBV2 and TRBJ2-3, is EPEVTQTPSHQVTQMGQEVILRCVPISNHLYFYWYRQILGQKVEFLVSFYNNEISEKSEIFDDQFSVERPDGSNFTLKIRSTKLEDSAMYFCASTWQGSTDTQYFGPGTRLTVL.